This paragraph covers one TCR beta chain sequence. PCR used 60 Vbeta primers and 13 Jbeta primers. Libraries were prepared by immunoSEQ multiplex PCR; TCRdb keeps only in-frame clonotypes and omits some of them. Among 110,000 to 150,000 clones, 80% to 85% were seen once, and the ten largest hold 1.2%. The entry originates in a study of cytomegalovirus exposure and HLA in healthy donors. From germline, CDR1 is MNHNS and CDR2 SASEGT. V lost 4 bases, J lost 5 bases, and 14 bases lay in between. This CDR3 comprises 14 residues. The sample taken for sequencing was PBMCs. This rearrangement joins TRBV6-1 to TRBJ2-5, with a tentative D call TRBD1 (8 bases). The receptor was derived from a female donor in good health and CMV-seronegative. CDR3: CASSGGGQVETQYF. CDR3 DNA: TGTGCCAGCAGTGGCGGGGGACAGGTCGAGACCCAGTACTTC.